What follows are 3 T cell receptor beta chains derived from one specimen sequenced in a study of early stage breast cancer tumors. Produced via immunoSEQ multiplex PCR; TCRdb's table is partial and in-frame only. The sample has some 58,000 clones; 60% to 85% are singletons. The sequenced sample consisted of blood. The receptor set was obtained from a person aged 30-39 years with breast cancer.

CDR3 protein: CASSLEGGAGTGELFF. CDR3 nucleotide sequence: TGTGCCAGCAGCTTGGAAGGGGGCGCGGGCACCGGGGAGCTGTTTTTT. The chain joins TRBV5-6 to TRBJ2-2; TRBD1 matches 7 bases. The germline V gene encodes CDR1 SGHDT and CDR2 YYEEEE. Unmatched junction bases numbered 6, after V lost 0 bases and J lost 4 bases. The CDR3 is 16 amino acids.

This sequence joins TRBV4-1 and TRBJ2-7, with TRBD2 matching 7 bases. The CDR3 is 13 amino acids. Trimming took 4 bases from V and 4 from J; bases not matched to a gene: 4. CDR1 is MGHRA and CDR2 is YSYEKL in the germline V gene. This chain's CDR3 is CASSLTSLYEQYF. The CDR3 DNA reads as TGCGCCAGCAGCCTGACTAGCTTGTACGAGCAGTACTTC.

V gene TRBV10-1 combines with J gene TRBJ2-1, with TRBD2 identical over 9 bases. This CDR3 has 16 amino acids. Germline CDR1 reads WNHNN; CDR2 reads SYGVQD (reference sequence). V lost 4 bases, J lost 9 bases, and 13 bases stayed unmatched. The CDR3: CASSALGVAGVSEQFF. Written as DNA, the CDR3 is TGCGCCAGCAGTGCCCTTGGGGTAGCGGGAGTTAGTGAGCAGTTCTTC.